This T cell receptor beta chain emerged from a study of EBV T-cell therapy then PD-1 blockade in nasopharyngeal carcinoma. Assay: immunoSEQ multiplex PCR; the TCRdb copy retains only in-frame clones and omits some. The sample has some 21,000 clones, over 75% seen once. Treatment here: AdE1-LMPpoly-expanded autologous EBV-specific T-cell therapy followed by anti-PD-1 nivolumab. Trimming took 0 bases from V and 5 from J, leaving 16 bases between them. The V gene's germline CDR1 is LGHNA and CDR2 YSLEER. This CDR3 comprises 17 residues. Regarding this clone: Its target is not known.

This TCR was recovered from a man in his forties or fifties with nasopharyngeal carcinoma. Specimen: CD8+ T cells from blood, collected between days 50 and 65 from a patient whose treatment included autologous EBV-specific T cells and nivolumab. The gene calls are TRBV4-3 and TRBJ1-4; no definite D call. The CDR3 DNA reads as TGCGCCAGCAGCCAAGAGCCTGACGGGGTCGGAAATGAAAAACTGTTTTTT. It encodes CASSQEPDGVGNEKLFF.